This is a list of T cell receptor beta chains from one sample in a study of blood T cell repertoires in COVID-19. Profiling relied on immunoSEQ multiplex PCR, and the TCRdb table lists in-frame clones only, not all of them. The repertoire holds over 100,000 clones, with 80% to 85% as singletons. Sequencing was done on a sample of peripheral blood. The receptors were sampled from a woman in her seventies with acute or convalescent COVID-19. Both conserved end residues are part of each CDR3. The D gene is left open where the match is weak. Not all rows give a size; the values are once, few, many and, for expanded clones, a class.

>TRBV11-2|NA|TRBJ1-1|18|TRBD1
TGTGCCAGCAGCTTAGAGAGGGAAGGACAGGTATGGAACACTGAAGCTTTCTTT
CASSLEREGQVWNTEAFF
>TRBV14|NA|TRBJ2-7|12|NA
TGTGCCAGCAGCCAAGATCGGTACGAGCAGTACTTC
CASSQDRYEQYF
>TRBV3-1/TRBV3-2|NA|TRBJ2-7|19|TRBD2
TGTGCCAGCAGCCAAGGCTTTACTAGCGGGGGGGATAGTTTCTACGAGCAGTACTTC
CASSQGFTSGGDSFYEQYF
>TRBV10-2|NA|TRBJ1-1|13|NA
TGCGCCAGCAGTGACAGATTTGACACTGAAGCTTTCTTT
CASSDRFDTEAFF
>TRBV4-1|NA|TRBJ2-5|15|NA
TGCGCCAGCAGCCAGAACGACAGGATCGGAGAGACCCAGTACTTC
CASSQNDRIGETQYF
>TRBV18|NA|TRBJ1-3|16|NA
TGTGCCAGCTCACCGCTGACAGCTACCTCTGGAAACACCATATATTTT
CASSPLTATSGNTIYF
>TRBV5-1|NA|TRBJ1-4|13|NA
TGCGCCAGCAGCTTTAGAGGTACTGAAAAACTGTTTTTT
CASSFRGTEKLFF
>TRBV4-1|NA|TRBJ2-3|17|TRBD2
TGCGCCAGCAGCCAACCGGTAGTCAGCGGGGAGTTAGATACGCAGTATTTT
CASSQPVVSGELDTQYF
>TRBV15|NA|TRBJ2-5|14|NA
TGTGCCACCAGCAGAACAGCTAACCAAGAGACCCAGTACTTC
CATSRTANQETQYF
>TRBV3-1/TRBV3-2|few|TRBJ1-2|14|NA
TGTGCCAGCAGCCAAGATGAGGCAGTCTATGGCTACACCTTC
CASSQDEAVYGYTF
>TRBV7-9|NA|TRBJ1-2|15|TRBD1
TGTGCCAGCAGCTTCCATCAGGGGGGAAACTATGGCTACACCTTC
CASSFHQGGNYGYTF
>TRBV18|NA|TRBJ1-1|13|NA
TGTGCCAGCTCCCCGGCAGAGGCCACTGAAGCTTTCTTT
CASSPAEATEAFF
>TRBV5-1|NA|TRBJ2-3|16|TRBD2
TGCGCCAGCAGACTAGCGGGAGGGCCTAGCACAGATACGCAGTATTTT
CASRLAGGPSTDTQYF
>TRBV3-1/TRBV3-2|NA|TRBJ1-4|14|NA
TGTGCCAGCAGCCAAGCCTTCCAGGGGGAAAAACTGTTTTTT
CASSQAFQGEKLFF
>TRBV3-1/TRBV3-2|NA|TRBJ1-2|13|NA
TGTGCCAGCAGCCCAGTGAGCGGATCTGGCTACACCTTC
CASSPVSGSGYTF
>TRBV7-2|NA|TRBJ2-7|15|TRBD2
TGTGCCAGCAGCCCGAGACTAGCGGGAGGCTACGAGCAGTACTTC
CASSPRLAGGYEQYF
>TRBV24-1|NA|TRBJ2-1|17|TRBD1
TGTGCCACCAGTGATAGCGGGACAGGGCTTTCCTACAATGAGCAGTTCTTC
CATSDSGTGLSYNEQFF
>TRBV19|NA|TRBJ2-7|14|TRBD2
TGTGCCAGTAGTACTCAGGGAGGGATCTACGAGCAGTACTTC
CASSTQGGIYEQYF
>TRBV4-1|NA|TRBJ1-5|14|TRBD1
TGCGCCAGCAGCCAAGAGACAGGGTTTCAGCCCCAGCATTTT
CASSQETGFQPQHF
>TRBV7-8|NA|TRBJ2-5|14|TRBD1
TGTGCCAGCAGCTTTACGACAGGGGGAGAGACCCAGTACTTC
CASSFTTGGETQYF
>TRBV11-3|NA|TRBJ2-3|13|NA
TGTGCCAGTGGGCGAGACGGCACAGATACGCAGTATTTT
CASGRDGTDTQYF
>TRBV9|NA|TRBJ2-1|16|TRBD2
TGTGCCAGCAGCGTAGAGATTAGCGGGGTGATCAATGAGCAGTTCTTC
CASSVEISGVINEQFF
>TRBV19|NA|TRBJ1-1|12|NA
TGTGCCAGCACTAGTAGATACACTGAAGCTTTCTTT
CASTSRYTEAFF
>TRBV28|NA|TRBJ2-7|14|TRBD2
TGTGCCAGCAGCCGGGCGGGAGGGCTCTACGAGCAGTACTTC
CASSRAGGLYEQYF
>TRBV5-1|NA|TRBJ2-1|16|TRBD2
TGCGCCAGCAGCTCGACCTTAGCGGGGGCCTACAATGAGCAGTTCTTC
CASSSTLAGAYNEQFF
>TRBV7-9|NA|TRBJ2-7|14|TRBD1
TGTGCCAGCAGCCGGACAGGGGCCTCCTACGAGCAGTACTTC
CASSRTGASYEQYF
>TRBV4-1|NA|TRBJ2-3|14|TRBD1
TGCGCCAGCAGCCTGGACAGGGGGCCAGATACGCAGTATTTT
CASSLDRGPDTQYF
>TRBV28|NA|TRBJ2-7|13|NA
TGTGCCAGCAGTCCCCCGGTTTCTCACGAGCAGTACTTC
CASSPPVSHEQYF
>TRBV3-1/TRBV3-2|NA|TRBJ2-1|14|NA
TGTGCCAGCAGCCAAGCGTCTACCCACAATGAGCAGTTCTTC
CASSQASTHNEQFF
>TRBV2|NA|TRBJ2-3|14|TRBD2
TGTGCCACCTCACTAGCGGGAGGGTCAAACTCGCAGTATTTT
CATSLAGGSNSQYF
>TRBV19|NA|TRBJ1-4|11|NA
TGTGCCAGTAGTACGCTAGAAAAACTGTTTTTT
CASSTLEKLFF
>TRBV15|NA|TRBJ1-5|15|NA
TGTGCCACCAGCGACGGACTTAGTAGCAATCAGCCCCAGCATTTT
CATSDGLSSNQPQHF
>TRBV5-8|NA|TRBJ2-3|14|TRBD1
TGTGCCAGCAGCCAGGGACAGAAGGGAGATACGCAGTATTTT
CASSQGQKGDTQYF
>TRBV5-1|NA|TRBJ1-2|14|TRBD1
TGCGCCAGCAGCCTCGACAGGGCTAACTATGGCTACACCTTC
CASSLDRANYGYTF
>TRBV5-1|NA|TRBJ1-2|13|NA
TGCGCCATAACTCAGAGACTTACCTATGGCTACACCTTC
CAITQRLTYGYTF